The 20 T cell receptor beta chains below all came from one sample that was sequenced in a study of T cell clones after liver transplantation. Some clones are missing from TCRdb's copy, which holds only in-frame ones; the method was immunoSEQ multiplex PCR. In the table there are tens of thousands of clones, about 92% of which are singletons. Sequencing was performed on CD4+ T cells from blood, taken before liver transplant. The origin of the receptors is a human donor who received a liver transplant.

This chain uses TRBV5-6 with TRBJ2-1, with D uncertain. CDR1 and CDR2 from the germline V gene are SGHDT and YYEEEE. V was cut by 6 bases and J by 6 bases, with 16 bases left in between. The CDR3 sequence is 14 residues long. CDR3 in DNA: TGTGCCAGCATTGAGGTCCAGAGATCCAATGAGCAGTTCTTC. Protein: CASIEVQRSNEQFF.

The chain uses TRBV7-2 and TRBJ2-2, with 9 bases that match TRBD2. The germline CDR1 and CDR2 sequences are SGHTA and FQGNSA. The V gene end was trimmed by 3 bases and the J gene end by 4 bases; junction bases not matched to a gene: 3. The CDR3 consists of 15 residues. CDR3 sequence reads: CASSFRREGTGELFF. In nucleotides, the CDR3 is TGTGCCAGCAGCTTCAGGCGGGAGGGCACCGGGGAGCTGTTTTTT.

Remarks on this clone: Other DNA sequences in this sample translate to the same CDR3. This chain joins TRBV11-2 and TRBJ2-3; D ambiguous. The CDR3 is 14 amino acids. Trimming shortened V by 0 bases and J by 1 base, and 5 bases separated the two germline ends. The V gene's germline CDR1 is SGHAT and CDR2 FQNNGV. This CDR3 reads CASSLDRGTDTQYF. In DNA form, the CDR3 reads TGTGCCAGCAGCTTAGATAGGGGCACAGATACGCAGTATTTT.

This clone has only one observation. V is TRBV9 and J is TRBJ2-2; 14 nucleotides match TRBD2. The trim removed 2 bases at V and 5 bases at J, leaving 5 bases unmatched. The CDR3 consists of 17 residues. Germline lookup yields CDR1 SGDLS and CDR2 YYNGEE. This CDR3 is CASSVGLAGVRTGELFF. For the CDR3, the DNA is TGTGCCAGCAGCGTGGGACTAGCGGGAGTAAGGACCGGGGAGCTGTTTTTT.

The rearrangement joins TRBV5-1 to TRBJ1-2; 9 positions match TRBD1. The germline gives CDR1 SGHRS, CDR2 YFSETQ. Unmatched junction bases numbered 19, after V lost 4 bases and J lost 3 bases. This CDR3 spans 19 amino acids. The CDR3 region has the DNA TGCGCCAGCAGCCGGGTGGGCCGGGACAGGGTATTTTTTCACTATGGCTACACCTTC. This translates into CASSRVGRDRVFFHYGYTF.

The gene calls are TRBV6-1 and TRBJ1-2, with no clear D. This CDR3 contains 13 residues. Germline V gives CDR1 MNHNS, CDR2 SASEGT. Trimming cost V 5 bases and J 2 bases, with 9 bases left between them. CDR3 nucleotides: TGTGCCAGCAGTCCCGACACCAACTATGGCTACACCTTC. Protein: CASSPDTNYGYTF.

This chain connects TRBV4-1 to TRBJ2-7; D uncertain. Trimming pared 1 base from V and 7 bases from J, leaving 17 bases between. The CDR3 has 15 residues. Germline CDR1 MGHRA, CDR2 YSYEKL. CDR3 loop: CASSQVRNPPGEQYF. The CDR3 nucleotides are TGCGCCAGCAGCCAAGTTAGAAATCCGCCCGGGGAGCAGTACTTC.

This chain connects TRBV6-1 to TRBJ1-5; D not certain. The germline gives CDR1 MNHNS, CDR2 SASEGT. V lost 10 bases and J 6 bases, leaving 16 bases between the germline ends. This CDR3 is 13 amino acids long. CDR3 residues: CAIDLGVSQPQHF. Here the CDR3 DNA reads TGTGCCATTGACCTCGGGGTAAGTCAGCCCCAGCATTTT.

Only one count was recorded for this clone. The chain employs TRBV15 and TRBJ2-7, with 8 positions matching TRBD1. Germline V gene sequence: CDR1 LNHNV, CDR2 YYDKDF (reference sequence). J lost 3 bases, V lost 7 bases, and 5 bases had no gene match. The CDR3 has 13 amino acids. This chain's CDR3 is CATTAGGFYEQYF. As DNA, the CDR3 is TGTGCCACCACTGCAGGGGGCTTCTACGAGCAGTACTTC.

The chain links TRBV15 to TRBJ1-2; 7 positions match TRBD1. The CDR3 runs to 15 residues. With 4 bases clipped from V and 1 base from J, the junction kept 6 bases outside the gene matches. The germline V gene has CDR1 LNHNV and CDR2 YYDKDF (reference sequence). The CDR3 is CATSKADRFNYGYTF. The CDR3, as DNA: TGTGCCACCAGCAAGGCGGACAGGTTTAACTATGGCTACACCTTC.

The CDR3 loop is CASPGRANNGYTF. The DNA for the CDR3 is TGTGCCAGCCCTGGCAGGGCGAATAATGGCTACACCTTC. The chain joins TRBV7-3 to TRBJ1-2; possibly TRBD1 for D (5 bases). Deletions cut 8 bases from V and 6 bases from J, with 16 bases between. Germline CDR1 and CDR2: SGHTA and FQGTGA. The CDR3 has 13 amino acids.

The chain couples TRBV14 to TRBJ1-1, with TRBD1 as a possible D gene (5 bases). This CDR3 spans 15 amino acids. V lost 0 bases to trimming and J lost 4 bases, with 12 bases between them. Germline V gene sequence: CDR1 SGHDN, CDR2 FVKESK. CDR3 amino acids: CASSQDTSGTTEAFF. The CDR3 DNA reads TGTGCCAGCAGCCAAGATACGTCAGGGACCACTGAAGCTTTCTTT.

The J gene is TRBJ2-7, the V gene TRBV15; 7 positions match TRBD2. V was pared by 4 bases and J by 3 bases, with 3 bases of the junction left unmatched. CDR1 is LNHNV and CDR2 is YYDKDF in the germline V gene (reference sequence). CDR3 length equals 13 residues. The CDR3 nucleotides are TGTGCCACCAGCAAATTAGCGGGCTACGAGCAGTACTTC. Protein: CATSKLAGYEQYF.

CDR3: CASSSRQGVDEKLFF. The CDR3, as DNA: TGTGCCAGCAGTTCCCGACAGGGTGTGGATGAAAAACTGTTTTTT. The chain recombines TRBV6-5 with TRBJ1-4; 7 bases match TRBD1. The V and J ends lost 4 bases and 6 bases, in that order; junction bases with no gene match: 8. This CDR3 region has 15 residues. Germline V lookup: CDR1 MNHEY, CDR2 SVGAGI.

The rearrangement links TRBV28 to TRBJ1-4; D might be TRBD1 (5 bases). The length of the CDR3 is 13 residues. Trimming removed 6 bases from V and 10 bases from J, with 15 bases in between. Germline V gene sequence: CDR1 MDHEN, CDR2 SYDVKM. The CDR3 DNA reads TGTGCCAGCAGGGGGGAGGGAACGGGAAAACTGTTTTTT. Translation gives CASRGEGTGKLFF.

Sample share makes this clone medium-sized. The rearrangement uses TRBV10-1 and TRBJ2-2; no clear D. Germline assignment: CDR1 WNHNN and CDR2 SYGVQD (reference sequence). Trimming removed 9 bases at V and 6 bases at J, with 14 bases between. This CDR3 has 13 residues. The CDR3 DNA follows: TGCGCCAGTTCCTTGGTTCGCGCCGGGGAGCTGTTTTTT. Encoded protein: CASSLVRAGELFF.

The CDR3 protein is CASSHKVAGGYEQYF. The CDR3 DNA follows: TGTGCCAGCAGCCACAAAGTAGCGGGAGGCTACGAGCAGTACTTC. The chain links TRBV5-4 to TRBJ2-7; 10 bases match TRBD2. This CDR3 has 15 amino acids. Germline V gives CDR1 SGHNT, CDR2 YYREEE (reference sequence). After removal of 4 bases from V and 3 bases from J, the junction contained 7 bases not matched to a gene.

This rearrangement joins TRBV6-6 to TRBJ1-1; 8 nucleotides line up with TRBD1. CDR1 and CDR2 (germline): MNHNY, SVGAGI (reference sequence). This CDR3 is built from 12 residues. The V gene end was trimmed by 6 bases and the J gene end by 6 bases; junction bases not matched to a gene: 3. The CDR3 protein is CASRQGDAEAFF. The CDR3 DNA reads TGTGCCAGCAGACAGGGGGATGCTGAAGCTTTCTTT.

The gene calls are TRBV18 and TRBJ1-5; possible D gene TRBD1, 5 bases. The V gene's germline CDR1 is KGHSH and CDR2 LQKENI. The CDR3 runs to 13 residues. V was shortened by 6 bases and J by 2 bases, with 8 bases between the two germline ends. Here the CDR3 reads CASSGGGNQPQHF. The CDR3 coding sequence is TGTGCCAGCTCGGGGGGGGGCAATCAGCCCCAGCATTTT.

A note on this clone: The same CDR3 can be traced to other DNA sequences in this sample. This rearrangement joins TRBV7-9 to TRBJ1-1; D possibly corresponds to TRBD1 (5 bases). CDR1 and CDR2 from the germline V gene are SEHNR and FQNEAQ (reference sequence). This CDR3 has 14 residues. With 1 base removed from V and 1 base from J, the gap between germline ends came to 7 bases. The CDR3 is CASSLVGGNTEAFF. The CDR3 DNA reads as TGTGCCAGCAGCTTAGTTGGGGGGAACACTGAAGCTTTCTTT.